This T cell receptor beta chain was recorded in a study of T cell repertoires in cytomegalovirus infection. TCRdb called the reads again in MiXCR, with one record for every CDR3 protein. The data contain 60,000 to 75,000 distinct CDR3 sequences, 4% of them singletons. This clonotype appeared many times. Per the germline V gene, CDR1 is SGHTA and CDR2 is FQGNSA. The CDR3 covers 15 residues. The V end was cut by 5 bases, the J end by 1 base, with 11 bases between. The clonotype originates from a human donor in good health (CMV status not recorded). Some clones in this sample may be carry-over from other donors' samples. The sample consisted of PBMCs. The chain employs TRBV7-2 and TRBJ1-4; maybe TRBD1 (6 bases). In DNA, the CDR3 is TGTGCCAGCAGCCCCCAACAGGGAACTAATGAAAAACTGTTTTTT. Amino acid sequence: CASSPQQGTNEKLFF.